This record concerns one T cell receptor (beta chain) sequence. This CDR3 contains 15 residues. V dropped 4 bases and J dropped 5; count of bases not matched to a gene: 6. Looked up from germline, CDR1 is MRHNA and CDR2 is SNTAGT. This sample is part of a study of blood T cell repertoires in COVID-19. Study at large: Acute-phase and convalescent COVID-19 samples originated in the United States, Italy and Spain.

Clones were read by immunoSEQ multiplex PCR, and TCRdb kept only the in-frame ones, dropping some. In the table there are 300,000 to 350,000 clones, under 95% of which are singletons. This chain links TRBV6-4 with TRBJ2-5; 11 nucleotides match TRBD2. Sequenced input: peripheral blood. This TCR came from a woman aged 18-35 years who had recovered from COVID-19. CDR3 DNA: TGTGCCAGCAGTGCACTAGCGGGAGTTCAGGAGACCCAGTACTTC. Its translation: CASSALAGVQETQYF.